This is a list of T cell receptor beta chains from one sample in a study of CD8 T cells in ankylosing spondylitis. MiXCR was run by TCRdb on the 5' RACE reads, yielding one entry per CDR3 protein. This sample has just under 550,000 distinct CDR3 sequences, with roughly an eighth found just once. The sample consisted of blood, either unsorted or a sorted T cell fraction (not recorded which). These receptor sequences come from a male donor with ankylosing spondylitis. CDR3s include the opening cysteine and the closing phenylalanine or tryptophan. The D gene is left open where the match is weak. A clone size is listed for some rows: how often the clone was seen (once, few, many), or a class if it is expanded.

v_gene: TRBV5-1
abundance: NA
d_gene: NA
j_gene: TRBJ2-5
CDR3aa: CASSPWIQETQYF
CDR3nt: TGCGCCAGCAGCCCTTGGATCCAAGAGACCCAGTACTTC

v_gene: TRBV29-1
abundance: NA
d_gene: NA
j_gene: TRBJ2-5
CDR3aa: CSAVEPGWETQYF
CDR3nt: TGCAGCGCCGTCGAACCAGGGTGGGAGACCCAGTACTTC

v_gene: TRBV12-3/TRBV12-4
abundance: many
d_gene: TRBD1
j_gene: TRBJ2-7
CDR3aa: CASSPRDRDYEQYF
CDR3nt: TGTGCCAGCAGCCCCCGGGACAGAGACTACGAGCAGTACTTC

v_gene: TRBV6-1
abundance: few
d_gene: TRBD2
j_gene: TRBJ2-3
CDR3aa: CASRSTSGGTDTQYF
CDR3nt: TGTGCCAGCAGATCGACTAGCGGGGGCACAGATACGCAGTATTTT

v_gene: TRBV5-1
abundance: few
d_gene: TRBD1
j_gene: TRBJ2-1
CDR3aa: CASSLAPDRNYNEQFF
CDR3nt: TGCGCCAGCAGCTTGGCCCCGGACAGGAACTACAATGAGCAGTTCTTC

v_gene: TRBV19
abundance: NA
d_gene: TRBD2
j_gene: TRBJ2-1
CDR3aa: CASSVLAGALYNEQFF
CDR3nt: TGTGCCAGTAGTGTACTAGCGGGGGCCCTCTACAATGAGCAGTTCTTC

v_gene: TRBV20-1
abundance: many
d_gene: NA
j_gene: TRBJ1-2
CDR3aa: CSARDGRYYGYTF
CDR3nt: TGCAGTGCTAGAGATGGACGTTACTATGGCTACACCTTC

v_gene: TRBV24-1
abundance: few
d_gene: TRBD1
j_gene: TRBJ2-2
CDR3aa: CATAGQGATGELFF
CDR3nt: TGTGCCACCGCGGGACAGGGGGCTACCGGGGAGCTGTTTTTT

v_gene: TRBV7-8
abundance: few
d_gene: NA
j_gene: TRBJ1-1
CDR3aa: CASSLGLSGVTEAFF
CDR3nt: TGTGCCAGCAGCTTAGGTTTGTCGGGAGTCACTGAAGCTTTCTTT

v_gene: TRBV20-1
abundance: few
d_gene: TRBD2
j_gene: TRBJ2-1
CDR3aa: CSASGGGGINEQFF
CDR3nt: TGCAGTGCTAGCGGCGGGGGTGGGATCAATGAGCAGTTCTTC

v_gene: TRBV7-9
abundance: few
d_gene: TRBD1
j_gene: TRBJ1-2
CDR3aa: CASSLARDRGFDGYTF
CDR3nt: TGTGCCAGCAGCTTAGCCCGGGACAGGGGATTCGATGGCTACACCTTC

v_gene: TRBV2
abundance: few
d_gene: TRBD1
j_gene: TRBJ1-4
CDR3aa: CASNTGGWDEKLFF
CDR3nt: TGTGCCAGCAACACAGGGGGCTGGGATGAAAAACTGTTTTTT

v_gene: TRBV15
abundance: NA
d_gene: NA
j_gene: TRBJ2-2
CDR3aa: CATSAGSLGELFF
CDR3nt: TGTGCCACCAGTGCAGGGTCTCTGGGGGAGCTGTTTTTT

v_gene: TRBV16
abundance: few
d_gene: NA
j_gene: TRBJ1-1
CDR3aa: CASRESVGDMNTEAFF
CDR3nt: TGTGCCAGCAGAGAATCGGTGGGAGATATGAACACTGAAGCTTTCTTT

v_gene: TRBV5-1
abundance: many
d_gene: TRBD1
j_gene: TRBJ2-3
CDR3aa: CASSWTDRGDTQYF
CDR3nt: TGCGCCAGCAGCTGGACGGACAGGGGAGATACGCAGTATTTT